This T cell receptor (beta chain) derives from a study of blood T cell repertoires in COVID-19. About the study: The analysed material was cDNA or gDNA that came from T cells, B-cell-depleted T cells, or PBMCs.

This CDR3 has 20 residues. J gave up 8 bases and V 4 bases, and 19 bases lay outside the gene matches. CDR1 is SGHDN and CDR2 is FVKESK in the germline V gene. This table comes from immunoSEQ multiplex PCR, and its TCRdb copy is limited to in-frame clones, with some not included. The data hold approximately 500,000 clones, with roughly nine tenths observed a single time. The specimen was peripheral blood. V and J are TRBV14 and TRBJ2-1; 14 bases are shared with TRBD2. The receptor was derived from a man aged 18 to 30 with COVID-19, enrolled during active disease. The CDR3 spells CASSLKAGQVTSGGADEQFF. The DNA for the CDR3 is TGTGCCAGCAGCCTAAAAGCCGGACAGGTGACTAGCGGGGGGGCGGATGAGCAGTTCTTC. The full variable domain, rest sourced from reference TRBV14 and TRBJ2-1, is EAGVTQFPSHSVIEKGQTVTLRCDPISGHDNLYWYRRVMGKEIKFLLHFVKESKQDESGMPNNRFLAERTGGTYSTLKVQPAELEDSGVYFCASSLKAGQVTSGGADEQFFGPGTRLTVL.